This T cell receptor (beta chain) was observed in a study of blood T cell repertoires in COVID-19. About the research overall: Both acute and convalescent COVID-19 samples were obtained from the United States, Italy and Spain. PBMCs, B-cell-depleted T cells, or T cells provided the cDNA or gDNA that made up the material.

Original data processing: Amplifying reference gene primers gave estimates of nucleated cell counts. The method was immunoSEQ multiplex PCR; TCRdb's version includes in-frame clones alone and lacks a portion of them. Clone size and the V and J calls come from that table; the DNA yielded D and trimming. The sample records fewer than 110,000 clones, around 87% being singletons. After removal of 4 bases from V and 0 bases from J, the junction contained 8 bases not matched to a gene. The CDR3 is 16 residues long. CDR1 is KGHDR, CDR2 SFDVKD, per germline. The source of this sequence is a woman in her thirties with acute or convalescent COVID-19. V is TRBV24-1 and J is TRBJ2-7, with 7 bases matching TRBD1. The sequencing input was peripheral blood. In DNA, the CDR3 is TGTGCCACCAGTGACTCCGGGACAGCGAACTCCTACGAGCAGTACTTC. Residues: CATSDSGTANSYEQYF.